These 27 T cell receptor beta chains share one sample of origin, sequenced in a study of shared clonotypes between healthy human individuals. Clones were read by immunoSEQ multiplex PCR, and TCRdb kept only the in-frame ones, dropping some. The sample contains about 480,000 clones, 60% to 85% of which appear only once. Sequencing used PBMCs. These receptors all come from a woman between 35 and 50 years old in good health. Some clones in this sample may be carry-over from other donors' samples.

The rearrangement links TRBV7-3 to TRBJ2-5, with D possibly TRBD1 on 5 matching bases. This CDR3 contains 16 residues. Germline lookup yields CDR1 SGHTA and CDR2 FQGTGA. With 3 bases removed from V and 1 base from J, the gap between germline ends came to 15 bases. In DNA form, the CDR3 reads TGTGCCAGCAGCTTCGGAATGGGGCCGGGCCAAGAGACCCAGTACTTC. Its translation is CASSFGMGPGQETQYF.

The chain links TRBV6-5 to TRBJ1-2; D unclear. This CDR3 is built from 12 residues. Germline lookup yields CDR1 MNHEY and CDR2 SVGAGI. V dropped 10 bases and J dropped 7 bases, with 16 bases sitting between them. CDR3 loop: CATRPGIGGYTF. The CDR3 region has the DNA TGTGCCACCCGACCGGGGATCGGTGGCTACACCTTC.

This clone was picked up one time. The chain uses TRBV5-6 and TRBJ2-2; D is possibly TRBD1 (6 bases). In germline, CDR1 is SGHDT, CDR2 YYEEEE. The CDR3 runs to 16 residues. V lost 5 bases, J lost 5 bases, and 19 bases lay in between. This CDR3 reads CASRPERTELTGELFF. In nucleotides, the CDR3 is TGTGCCAGCAGACCCGAGAGGACAGAGTTGACCGGGGAGCTGTTTTTT.

The V call is TRBV11-1, the J call TRBJ2-2; 10 bases align to TRBD2. The CDR3 runs to 16 residues. J lost 3 bases, V lost 3 bases, and 4 bases had no gene match. Per the germline V gene, CDR1 is SGHAT and CDR2 is FQDESV (reference sequence). CDR3 in DNA: TGTGCCAGCAGCTTTTTCCTAGCGGGAGACACCGGGGAGCTGTTTTTT. Amino acids: CASSFFLAGDTGELFF.

This clone was seen a handful of times. V gene TRBV29-1 combines with J gene TRBJ2-7, with TRBD1 as a possible D gene (5 bases). Trimming cost V 3 bases and J 2 bases, with 11 bases left between them. The CDR3 loop spans 13 amino acids. Germline V gene lookup returns CDR1 SQVTM and CDR2 ANQGSEA. The CDR3 loop reads CSVDGAAPYEQYF. CDR3 coding DNA: TGCAGCGTTGATGGGGCAGCCCCCTACGAGCAGTACTTC.

The chain combines TRBV19 with TRBJ1-1; possibly TRBD1 for D (5 bases). Germline V gene lookup returns CDR1 LNHDA and CDR2 SQIVND (reference sequence). The CDR3 totals 13 residues. V shed 3 bases and J shed 0 bases, with 5 bases lying between them. In DNA, the CDR3 is TGTGCCAGTAGTATGGGACTGAACACTGAAGCTTTCTTT. Amino acids: CASSMGLNTEAFF.

The chain employs TRBV5-1 and TRBJ2-1; 8 bases align to TRBD2. Germline CDR1 reads SGHRS; CDR2 reads YFSETQ. V was clipped by 4 bases and J by 0 bases; unmatched bases: 3. The CDR3 extends over 15 amino acids. The CDR3 DNA reads TGCGCCAGCAGCCTTAGCGGGGTCTCCTACAATGAGCAGTTCTTC. Its protein is CASSLSGVSYNEQFF.

The chain couples TRBV7-9 to TRBJ2-1; 9 bases align to TRBD2. J lost 8 bases, V lost 11 bases, and 4 bases had no gene match. Germline CDR1 and CDR2: SEHNR and FQNEAQ (reference sequence). The CDR3 is 11 amino acids. The CDR3 protein is CAGGTSYEQFF. The CDR3 bases are TGTGCCGGGGGGACTAGCTATGAGCAGTTCTTC.

The chain carries TRBV6-1 and TRBJ2-7, with D uncertain. CDR1 MNHNS and CDR2 SASEGT come from the germline V gene. CDR3 length equals 13 residues. V was clipped by 5 bases and J by 2 bases, with 10 bases between them. This chain's CDR3 is CASSREIPYEQYF. The CDR3 coding sequence is TGTGCCAGCAGTCGAGAAATCCCCTACGAGCAGTACTTC.

This sequence joins TRBV5-4 and TRBJ2-3; maybe TRBD1 (6 bases). The germline CDR1 and CDR2 sequences are SGHNT and YYREEE (reference sequence). The CDR3 consists of 15 residues. The germline V and J ends were trimmed by 2 bases and 0 bases, with 10 bases remaining between them. The CDR3 DNA is TGTGCCAGCAGCTTCCTGGACAGTAGCACAGATACGCAGTATTTT. This translates into CASSFLDSSTDTQYF. Looking up the rest from reference TRBV5-4 and TRBJ2-3 gives the full variable domain: ETGVTQSPTHLIKTRGQQVTLRCSSQSGHNTVSWYQQALGQGPQFIFQYYREEENGRGNFPPRFSGLQFPNYSSELNVNALELDDSALYLCASSFLDSSTDTQYFGPGTRLTVL.

The chain uses TRBV6-1 and TRBJ1-1, with 7 bases identical to TRBD1. V lost 2 bases to trimming and J lost 4 bases; unmatched junction nucleotides: 10. This CDR3 comprises 16 residues. The germline gives CDR1 MNHNS, CDR2 SASEGT. In DNA, the CDR3 is TGTGCCAGCAGTGAATTAACAGGGGAAGGGGGCACTGAAGCTTTCTTT. It specifies CASSELTGEGGTEAFF.

This chain uses TRBV4-3 with TRBJ2-1; 8 nucleotides line up with TRBD2. The CDR3 is made up of 15 amino acids. V gave up 1 base and J gave up 10 bases; unmatched junction bases: 9. Germline V gene data show CDR1 as LGHNA and CDR2 as YSLEER. The DNA of the CDR3 is TGCGCCAGCAGCCAAGGGTCCAGCGGGAGAGGGGAGCAGTTCTTC. The encoded protein is CASSQGSSGRGEQFF.

This rearrangement joins TRBV28 to TRBJ2-3; 9 nucleotides match TRBD2. CDR3 length: 14 residues. After removal of 6 bases from V and 5 bases from J, the junction contained 6 bases not matched to a gene. The germline V gene encodes CDR1 MDHEN and CDR2 SYDVKM. The CDR3 region is CASRSTSGLDTQYF. DNA for the CDR3: TGTGCCAGCAGGTCGACTAGCGGCCTAGATACGCAGTATTTT.

The chain couples TRBV7-3 to TRBJ2-1; 11 nucleotides agree with TRBD1. The CDR3 is 17 residues long. V shed 2 bases, J shed 5 bases, and the junction held 8 bases outside the gene matches. From germline, CDR1 is SGHTA and CDR2 FQGTGA. The CDR3 here is CASSLLPGQGGNNEQFF. The CDR3 bases are TGTGCCAGCAGCTTACTGCCGGGACAGGGGGGTAACAATGAGCAGTTCTTC.

The chain is built from TRBV30 and TRBJ1-1; TRBD1 aligns across 7 bases. Looked up from germline, CDR1 is GTSNPN and CDR2 is SVGIG (reference sequence). This CDR3 is built from 14 residues. V lost 0 bases and J lost 3; bases outside the gene matches: 4. The DNA of the CDR3 is TGTGCCTGGAGTGTAACCAGGGGGGACACTGAAGCTTTCTTT. It codes for CAWSVTRGDTEAFF.

Of note for this clone: The identical CDR3 is also encoded by other nucleotide sequences in the sample. The rearrangement uses TRBV9 and TRBJ2-3; 8 positions match TRBD2. The CDR3 runs 14 residues. Per germline, CDR1 SGDLS and CDR2 YYNGEE. Losses at the gene ends were 4 bases for V and 0 bases for J; bases not matched to a gene: 1. Written as DNA, the CDR3 is TGTGCCAGCAGCCCTAGCGGGAGCACAGATACGCAGTATTTT. Translated: CASSPSGSTDTQYF.

This clone was recorded only once. The chain uses TRBV2 and TRBJ1-1; unclear D gene. V gave up 5 bases and J gave up 8 bases, with 12 bases separating them. This CDR3 contains 12 residues. CDR1 is SNHLY, CDR2 FYNNEI, per germline. Here the CDR3 reads CASSFWGTEAFF. The CDR3 DNA reads as TGTGCCAGCAGTTTCTGGGGTACAGAAGCTTTCTTT.

The chain employs TRBV6-6 and TRBJ2-7, with 10 bases that match TRBD1. Germline CDR1 is MNHNY and CDR2 is SVGAGI (reference sequence). V lost 6 bases to trimming and J lost 5 bases; unmatched junction nucleotides: 10. The length of the CDR3 is 15 residues. The CDR3: CASRATGTGADEQYF. The CDR3 nucleotides read TGTGCCAGCAGGGCTACCGGGACAGGGGCTGACGAGCAGTACTTC.

This rearrangement joins TRBV28 to TRBJ1-3, with TRBD1 identical over 9 bases. Looked up from germline, CDR1 is MDHEN and CDR2 is SYDVKM. V gave up 6 bases and J gave up 6 bases; unmatched junction bases: 6. The CDR3 contains 14 residues. The CDR3 region has the DNA TGTGCCAGCAGCCCACAGGGGGCCGAAAACACCATATATTTT. This codes for CASSPQGAENTIYF. Drawing the rest from reference TRBV28 and TRBJ1-3, the complete variable domain is DVKVTQSSRYLVKRTGEKVFLECVQDMDHENMFWYRQDPGLGLRLIYFSYDVKMKEKGDIPEGYSVSREKKERFSLILESASTNQTSMYLCASSPQGAENTIYFGEGSWLTVV.

This clone has just one count. A read error may explain this, as a much larger clone is one base away. J is TRBJ2-2 and V is TRBV7-2; 10 nucleotides line up with TRBD2. The CDR3 totals 18 residues. CDR1 and CDR2 from the germline V gene are SGHTA and FQGNSA. CDR3 DNA sequence: TGTGCCGGCAGCTTAGGACCTAGCGGGAGTAGGGGCACCGGGGAGCTGTTTTTT. Residues: CAGSLGPSGSRGTGELFF.

The chain has TRBV7-2 and TRBJ2-7, with D maybe TRBD2 (5 bases). V dropped 5 bases and J dropped 6 bases, with 14 bases sitting between them. CDR3 length: 13 residues. Germline assignment: CDR1 SGHTA and CDR2 FQGNSA. The CDR3 protein is CASSPDWGAEQYF. In nucleotides, the CDR3 is TGTGCCAGCAGCCCCGATTGGGGAGCCGAGCAGTACTTC.

The chain carries TRBV27 and TRBJ1-2; D call uncertain. Deletions cut 2 bases from V and 3 bases from J, with 13 bases between. The CDR3 extends over 15 amino acids. Germline CDR1 and CDR2: MNHEY and SMNVEV (reference sequence). The CDR3 sequence is CASSLRFGYDYGYTF. CDR3 nucleotides: TGTGCCAGCAGTTTACGATTCGGTTACGACTATGGCTACACCTTC.

V and J are TRBV6-6 and TRBJ1-1; 7 bases map to TRBD1. The ends lost 10 bases at V and 8 bases at J; junction bases unmatched: 13. The CDR3 loop spans 13 amino acids. CDR1 is MNHNY, CDR2 SVGAGI, per germline (reference sequence). The CDR3 sequence: CATRQGQVVEAFF. In DNA form, the CDR3 reads TGTGCCACCCGACAAGGACAGGTTGTGGAAGCTTTCTTT.

The gene calls are TRBV6-5 and TRBJ1-1, with 10 bases that match TRBD1. Germline V lookup: CDR1 MNHEY, CDR2 SVGAGI. CDR3 length equals 14 residues. V lost 7 bases, J lost 11 bases, and 13 bases stayed unmatched. The CDR3 loop is CASNPTGGVLGAFF. The CDR3 DNA reads TGTGCCAGCAATCCGACAGGGGGCGTCTTAGGCGCTTTCTTT.

The CDR3 reads CASSSGGTSAHEQYF. The DNA for the CDR3 is TGTGCCAGCAGTTCCGGGGGGACTAGCGCGCACGAGCAGTACTTC. V and J are TRBV28 and TRBJ2-7; the match to TRBD2 covers 10 bases. Germline-derived CDR1 and CDR2 are MDHEN and SYDVKM. V dropped 4 bases and J dropped 5; count of bases not matched to a gene: 8. The CDR3 contains 15 residues.

Points on this clone: Other DNA sequences in this sample translate to the same CDR3. The rearrangement uses TRBV5-1 and TRBJ2-3, with D possibly matching TRBD1 (6 bases). The germline V gene has CDR1 SGHRS and CDR2 YFSETQ. The CDR3 has 14 residues. Trimming shortened V by 3 bases and J by 1 base, and 9 bases separated the two germline ends. The CDR3 DNA is TGCGCCAGCAGCTCCCGGACAGGCACAGATACGCAGTATTTT. This sequence encodes CASSSRTGTDTQYF.

The gene calls are TRBV19 and TRBJ2-4; the D gene is possibly TRBD2 (6 bases). V was pared by 7 bases and J by 2 bases, with 21 bases between. The CDR3 is made up of 17 amino acids. CDR1 is LNHDA and CDR2 is SQIVND in the germline V gene (reference sequence). The CDR3, as DNA: TGTGCCAGTACCGAACGGGGGTTCGAGATATCCAAAAACATTCAGTACTTC. It codes for CASTERGFEISKNIQYF.